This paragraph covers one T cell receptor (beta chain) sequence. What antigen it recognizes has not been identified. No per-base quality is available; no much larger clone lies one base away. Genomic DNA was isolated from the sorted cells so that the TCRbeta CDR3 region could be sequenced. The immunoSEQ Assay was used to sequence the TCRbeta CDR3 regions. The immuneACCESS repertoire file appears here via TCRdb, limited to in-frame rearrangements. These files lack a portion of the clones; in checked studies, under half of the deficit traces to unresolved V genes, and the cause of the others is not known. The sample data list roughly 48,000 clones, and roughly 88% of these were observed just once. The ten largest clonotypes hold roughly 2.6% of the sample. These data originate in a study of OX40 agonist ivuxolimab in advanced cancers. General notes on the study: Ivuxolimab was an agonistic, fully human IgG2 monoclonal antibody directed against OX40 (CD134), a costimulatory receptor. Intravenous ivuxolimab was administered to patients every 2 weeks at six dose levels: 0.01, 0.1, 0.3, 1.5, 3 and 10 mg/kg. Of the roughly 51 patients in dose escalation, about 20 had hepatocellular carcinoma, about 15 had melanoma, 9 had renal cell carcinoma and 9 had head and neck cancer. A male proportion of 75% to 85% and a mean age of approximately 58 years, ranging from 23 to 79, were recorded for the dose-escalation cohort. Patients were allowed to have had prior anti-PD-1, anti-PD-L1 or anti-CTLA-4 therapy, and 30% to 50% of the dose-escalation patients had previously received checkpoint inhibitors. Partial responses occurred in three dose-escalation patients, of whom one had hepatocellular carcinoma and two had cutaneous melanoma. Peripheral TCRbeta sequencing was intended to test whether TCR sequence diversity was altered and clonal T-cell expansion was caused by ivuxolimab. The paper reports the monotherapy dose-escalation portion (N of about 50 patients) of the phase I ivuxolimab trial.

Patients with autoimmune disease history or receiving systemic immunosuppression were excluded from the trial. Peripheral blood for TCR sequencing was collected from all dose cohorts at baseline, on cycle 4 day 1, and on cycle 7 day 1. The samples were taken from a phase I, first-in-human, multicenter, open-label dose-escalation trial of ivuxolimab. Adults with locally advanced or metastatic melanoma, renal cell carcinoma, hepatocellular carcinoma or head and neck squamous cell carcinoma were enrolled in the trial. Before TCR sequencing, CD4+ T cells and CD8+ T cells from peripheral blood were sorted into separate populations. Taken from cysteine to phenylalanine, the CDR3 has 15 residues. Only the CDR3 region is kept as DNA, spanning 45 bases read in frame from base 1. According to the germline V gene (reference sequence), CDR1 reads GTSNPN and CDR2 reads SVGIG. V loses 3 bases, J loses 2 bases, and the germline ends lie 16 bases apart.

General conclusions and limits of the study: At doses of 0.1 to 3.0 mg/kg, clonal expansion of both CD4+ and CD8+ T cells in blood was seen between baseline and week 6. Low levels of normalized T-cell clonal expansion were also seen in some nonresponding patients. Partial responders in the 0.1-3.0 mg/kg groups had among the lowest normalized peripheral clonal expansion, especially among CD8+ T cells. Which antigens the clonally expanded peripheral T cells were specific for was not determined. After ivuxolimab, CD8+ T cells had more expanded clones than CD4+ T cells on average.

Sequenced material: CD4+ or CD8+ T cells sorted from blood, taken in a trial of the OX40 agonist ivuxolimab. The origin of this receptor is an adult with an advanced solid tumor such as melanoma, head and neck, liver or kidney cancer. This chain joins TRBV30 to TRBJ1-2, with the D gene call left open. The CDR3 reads CAWRETAGGNYGYTF. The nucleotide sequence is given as TGTGCCTGGAGGGAGACGGCAGGAGGAAACTATGGCTACACCTTC.